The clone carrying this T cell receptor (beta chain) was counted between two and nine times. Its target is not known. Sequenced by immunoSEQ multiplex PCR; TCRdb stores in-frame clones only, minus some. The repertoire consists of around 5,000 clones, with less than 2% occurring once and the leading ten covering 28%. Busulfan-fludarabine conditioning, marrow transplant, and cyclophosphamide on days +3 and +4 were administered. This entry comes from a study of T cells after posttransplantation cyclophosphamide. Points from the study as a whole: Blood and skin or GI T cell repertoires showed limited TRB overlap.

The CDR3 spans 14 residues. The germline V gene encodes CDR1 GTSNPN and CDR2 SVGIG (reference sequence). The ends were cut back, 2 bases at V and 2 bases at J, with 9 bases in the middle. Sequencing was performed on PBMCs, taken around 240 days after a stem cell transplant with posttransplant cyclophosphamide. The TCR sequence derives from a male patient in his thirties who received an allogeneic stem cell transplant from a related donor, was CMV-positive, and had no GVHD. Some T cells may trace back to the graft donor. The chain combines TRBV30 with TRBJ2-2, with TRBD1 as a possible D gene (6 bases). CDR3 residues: CAWSPGGNTGELFF. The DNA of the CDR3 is TGTGCCTGGAGTCCTGGGGGCAACACCGGGGAGCTGTTTTTT.